The T cell receptor (beta chain) under discussion was sequenced for a study of T-cell memory formation after mild COVID-19. Findings of the study overall: Mostly located in CM and EM were contracting CD4+ clones, with contracting CD8+ clones located in EMRA. Balance between CD4 and CD8 was seen in clones contracting day 15 to 85, and a CD4+ lean was seen in later expanders. Detection of some responders pre-infection suggested pre-existing cross-reactive memory T cells participated.

This clonotype has a handful of counts. Its antigen is unknown. Trimming pared 2 bases from V and 3 bases from J, leaving 14 bases between. This CDR3 comprises 16 residues. Germline V gene data show CDR1 as MNHNS and CDR2 as SASEGT. TCRdb analysed the 5' RACE reads with MiXCR anew, one entry per CDR3 protein. Of about 350,000 distinct CDR3 sequences in the sample, roughly 15% were seen once. The source material was PBMCs or a T cell subset sorted from them (not recorded which). The gene calls are TRBV6-1 and TRBJ2-1; tentatively, D is TRBD1 (5 bases). The sequence was collected from a man aged 18 to 29 who had mild COVID-19 (a few samples of this study predate the infection). Cell type and time point are not known. The CDR3 protein is CASSETRVHIYNEQFF. Written as DNA, the CDR3 is TGTGCCAGCAGTGAAACCAGGGTCCATATCTACAATGAGCAGTTCTTC.